This T cell receptor (beta chain) was captured by sequencing in a study of T cell repertoires in ileal Crohn's disease. A word on this clone: Its specificity is unknown.

Here immunoSEQ multiplex PCR was the method, and the copy in TCRdb shows in-frame clones only, minus some. Of about 10,000 clones listed, 79% are singletons. Time point given: neoterminal ileum biopsy at postoperative endoscopy, about 6 months after surgery. Germline CDR1 is KGHSH and CDR2 is LQKENI. The CDR3 is 15 residues long. V was clipped by 0 bases and J by 2 bases, with 11 bases between them. Findings and limits, study-wide: Compared with non-smokers, active smokers at surgery showed more clonal expansions.

The specimen was ileal tissue. The chain employs TRBV18 and TRBJ2-7; possible D gene TRBD1, 5 bases. The TCR originated in an adult with Crohn's disease. CDR3 amino acids: CASSPPQGTPYEQYF. In DNA form, the CDR3 reads TGTGCCAGCTCACCACCTCAGGGTACCCCCTACGAGCAGTACTTC. Full variable domain (remainder filled in from reference TRBV18 and TRBJ2-7): NAGVMQNPRHLVRRRGQEARLRCSPMKGHSHVYWYRQLPEEGLKFMVYLQKENIIDESGMPKERFSAEFPKEGPSILRIQQVVRGDSAAYFCASSPPQGTPYEQYFGPGTRLTVT.